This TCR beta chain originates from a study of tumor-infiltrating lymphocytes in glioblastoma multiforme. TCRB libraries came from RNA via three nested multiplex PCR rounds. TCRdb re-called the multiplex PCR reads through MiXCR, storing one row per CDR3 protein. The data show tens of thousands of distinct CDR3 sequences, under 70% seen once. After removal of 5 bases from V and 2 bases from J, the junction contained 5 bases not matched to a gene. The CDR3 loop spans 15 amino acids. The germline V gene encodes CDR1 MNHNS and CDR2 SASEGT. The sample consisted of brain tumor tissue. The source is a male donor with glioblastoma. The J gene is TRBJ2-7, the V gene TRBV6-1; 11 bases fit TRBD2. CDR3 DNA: TGTGCCAGCAGTCCGACTAGCGGGGTTACCTACGAGCAGTACTTC. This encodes CASSPTSGVTYEQYF.